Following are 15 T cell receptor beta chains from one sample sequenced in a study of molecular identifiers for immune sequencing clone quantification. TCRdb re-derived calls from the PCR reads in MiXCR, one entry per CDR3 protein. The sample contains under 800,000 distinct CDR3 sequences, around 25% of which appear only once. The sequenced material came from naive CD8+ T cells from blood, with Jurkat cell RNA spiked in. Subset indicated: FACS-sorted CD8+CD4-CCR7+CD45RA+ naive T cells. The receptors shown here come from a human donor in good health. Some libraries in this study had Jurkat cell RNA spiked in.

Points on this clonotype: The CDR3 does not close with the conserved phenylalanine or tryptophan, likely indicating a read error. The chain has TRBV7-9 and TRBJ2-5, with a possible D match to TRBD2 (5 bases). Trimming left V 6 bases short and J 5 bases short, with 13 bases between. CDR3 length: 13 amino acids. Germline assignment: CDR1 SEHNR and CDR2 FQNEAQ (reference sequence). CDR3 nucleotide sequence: TGTGCCAGCAGTTCCCAGTGGGAGGAGACCCAGTACTCC. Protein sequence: CASSSQWEETQYS.

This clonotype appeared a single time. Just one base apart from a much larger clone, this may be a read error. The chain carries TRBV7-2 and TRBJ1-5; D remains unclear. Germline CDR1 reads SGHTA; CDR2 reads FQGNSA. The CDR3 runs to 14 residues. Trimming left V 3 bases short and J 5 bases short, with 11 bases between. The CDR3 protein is CASSFGPMDQPQHF. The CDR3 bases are TGTGCCAGCAGCTTCGGCCCCATGGATCAGCCCCAGCATTTT.

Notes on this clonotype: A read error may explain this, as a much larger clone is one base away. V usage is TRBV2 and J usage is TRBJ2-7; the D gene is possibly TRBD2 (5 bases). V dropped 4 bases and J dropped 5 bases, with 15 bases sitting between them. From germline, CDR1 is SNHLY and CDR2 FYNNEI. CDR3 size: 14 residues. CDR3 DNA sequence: TGTGCCAGCAGTGCCGGGGTGCCTGTCCACGAGCAGTACTTC. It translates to CASSAGVPVHEQYF.

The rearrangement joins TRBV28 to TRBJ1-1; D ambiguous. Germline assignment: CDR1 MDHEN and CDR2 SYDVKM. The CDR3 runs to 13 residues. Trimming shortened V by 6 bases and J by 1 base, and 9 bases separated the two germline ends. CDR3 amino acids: CASREGWNTEAFF. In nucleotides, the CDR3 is TGTGCCAGCAGGGAAGGGTGGAACACTGAAGCTTTCTTT.

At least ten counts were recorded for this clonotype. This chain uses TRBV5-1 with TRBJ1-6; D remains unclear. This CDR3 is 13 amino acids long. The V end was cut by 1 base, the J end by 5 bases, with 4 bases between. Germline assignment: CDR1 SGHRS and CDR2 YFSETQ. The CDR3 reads CASSLLDNSPLHF. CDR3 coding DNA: TGCGCCAGCAGCTTGTTGGATAATTCACCCCTCCACTTT.

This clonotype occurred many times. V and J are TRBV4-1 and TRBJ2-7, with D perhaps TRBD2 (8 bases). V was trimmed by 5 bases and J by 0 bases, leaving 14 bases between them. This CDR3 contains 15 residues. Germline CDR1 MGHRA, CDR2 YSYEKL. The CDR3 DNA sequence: TGCGCCAGCAGCTTAGCGGGACAGACCTCCTACGAGCAGTACTTC. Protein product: CASSLAGQTSYEQYF.

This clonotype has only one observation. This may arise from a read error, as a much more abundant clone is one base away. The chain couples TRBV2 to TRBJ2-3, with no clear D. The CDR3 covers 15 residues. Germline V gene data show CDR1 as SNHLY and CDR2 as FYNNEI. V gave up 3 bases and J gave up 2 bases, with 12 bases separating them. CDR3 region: CASSEWQTFTDTQYF. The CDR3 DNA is TGTGCCAGCAGTGAGTGGCAGACTTTCACAGATACGCAGTATTTT.

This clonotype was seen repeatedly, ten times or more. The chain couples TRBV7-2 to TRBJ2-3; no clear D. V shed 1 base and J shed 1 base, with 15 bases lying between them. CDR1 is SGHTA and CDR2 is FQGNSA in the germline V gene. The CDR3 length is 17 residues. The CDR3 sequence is CASSLEYGYTGTDTQYF. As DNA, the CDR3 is TGTGCCAGCAGCTTAGAGTACGGGTATACGGGCACAGATACGCAGTATTTT.

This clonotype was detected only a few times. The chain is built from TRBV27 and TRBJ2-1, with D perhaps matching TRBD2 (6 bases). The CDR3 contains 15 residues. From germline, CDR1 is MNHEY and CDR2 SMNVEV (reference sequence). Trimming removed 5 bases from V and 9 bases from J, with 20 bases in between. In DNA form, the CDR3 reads TGTGCCAGCAGTATCTTCGTTGGGGGGTTGGGTGAGCAGTTCTTC. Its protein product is CASSIFVGGLGEQFF.

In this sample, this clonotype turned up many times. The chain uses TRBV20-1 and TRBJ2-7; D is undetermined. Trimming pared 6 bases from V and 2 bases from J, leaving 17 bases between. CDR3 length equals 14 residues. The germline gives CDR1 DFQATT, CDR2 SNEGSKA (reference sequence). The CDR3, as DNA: TGCAGTGCCCCGCGCGACTCTCCCACCTACGAGCAGTACTTC. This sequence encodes CSAPRDSPTYEQYF.

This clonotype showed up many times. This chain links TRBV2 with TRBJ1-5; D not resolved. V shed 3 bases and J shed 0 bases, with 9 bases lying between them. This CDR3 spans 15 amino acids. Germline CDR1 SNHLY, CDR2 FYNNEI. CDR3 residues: CASSEGKYSNQPQHF. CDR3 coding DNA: TGTGCCAGCAGTGAGGGGAAGTATAGCAATCAGCCCCAGCATTTT. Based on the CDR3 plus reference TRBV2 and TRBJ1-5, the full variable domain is EPEVTQTPSHQVTQMGQEVILRCVPISNHLYFYWYRQILGQKVEFLVSFYNNEISEKSEIFDDQFSVERPDGSNFTLKIRSTKLEDSAMYFCASSEGKYSNQPQHFGDGTRLSIL.

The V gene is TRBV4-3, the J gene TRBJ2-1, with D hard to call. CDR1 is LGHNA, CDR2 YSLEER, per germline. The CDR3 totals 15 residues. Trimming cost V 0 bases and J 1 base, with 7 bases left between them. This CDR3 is CASSQDKTSYNEQFF. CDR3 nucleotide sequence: TGCGCCAGCAGCCAAGATAAAACATCCTACAATGAGCAGTTCTTC.

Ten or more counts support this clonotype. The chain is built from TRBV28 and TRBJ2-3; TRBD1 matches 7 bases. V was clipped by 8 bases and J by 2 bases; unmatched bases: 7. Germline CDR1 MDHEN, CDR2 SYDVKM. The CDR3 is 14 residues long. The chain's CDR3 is CASRSRGYTDTQYF. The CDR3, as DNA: TGTGCCAGCCGATCCAGGGGGTACACAGATACGCAGTATTTT.

The CDR3 region has the DNA TGTGCCTGGATGAAAAGGGCAGGGAGAGATGGCTACACCTTC. Protein product: CAWMKRAGRDGYTF. The chain employs TRBV30 and TRBJ1-2; D is possibly TRBD1 (5 bases). This CDR3 has 14 amino acids. CDR1 is GTSNPN and CDR2 is SVGIG in the germline V gene (reference sequence). V lost 4 bases, J lost 6 bases, and 18 bases lay in between.

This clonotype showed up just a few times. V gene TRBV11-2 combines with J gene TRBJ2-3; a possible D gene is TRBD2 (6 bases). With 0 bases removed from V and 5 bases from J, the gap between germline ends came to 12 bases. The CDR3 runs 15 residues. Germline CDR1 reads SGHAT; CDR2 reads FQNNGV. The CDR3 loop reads CASSLDEGRGDTQYF. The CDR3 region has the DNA TGTGCCAGCAGCTTAGATGAGGGGCGGGGAGATACGCAGTATTTT.